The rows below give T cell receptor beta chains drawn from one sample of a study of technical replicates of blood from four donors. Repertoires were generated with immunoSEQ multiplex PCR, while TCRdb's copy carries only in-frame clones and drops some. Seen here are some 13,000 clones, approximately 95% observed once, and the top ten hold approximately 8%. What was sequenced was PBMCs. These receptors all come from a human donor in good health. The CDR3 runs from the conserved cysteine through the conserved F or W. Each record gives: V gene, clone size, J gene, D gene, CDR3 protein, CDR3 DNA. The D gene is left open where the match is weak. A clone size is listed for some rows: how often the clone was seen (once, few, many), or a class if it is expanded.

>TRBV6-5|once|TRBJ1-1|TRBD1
CASSQRTGATEAFF
TGTGCCAGCAGCCAAAGGACAGGGGCCACTGAAGCTTTCTTT
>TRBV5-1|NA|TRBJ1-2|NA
CASSNPSAGQEVVYTF
TGCGCCAGCAGCAACCCTTCGGCAGGGCAGGAAGTCGTCTACACCTTC
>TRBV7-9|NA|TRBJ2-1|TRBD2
CASRSSGVTLYNEQFF
TGTGCCAGCAGGTCAAGCGGGGTAACCCTTTACAATGAGCAGTTCTTC
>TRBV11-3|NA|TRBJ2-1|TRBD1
CASSLALRDREPDNEQFF
TGTGCCAGCAGCTTAGCCCTCCGGGACAGGGAGCCCGACAATGAGCAGTTCTTC
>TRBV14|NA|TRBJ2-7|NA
CASSQEVLGYEQYF
TGTGCCAGCAGCCAAGAGGTACTAGGCTACGAGCAGTACTTC
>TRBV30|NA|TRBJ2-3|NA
CAWSVVGVWTDTQYF
TGTGCCTGGAGTGTAGTGGGAGTTTGGACAGATACGCAGTATTTT
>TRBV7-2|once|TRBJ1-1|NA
CASSPYKNTEAFF
TGTGCCAGCAGCCCGTACAAGAACACTGAAGCTTTCTTT
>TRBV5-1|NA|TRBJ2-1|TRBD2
CASRGRGDSARNEQFF
TGCGCCAGCAGGGGCCGGGGGGATAGCGCTCGCAATGAGCAGTTCTTC
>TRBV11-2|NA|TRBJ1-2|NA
CASSDRGYGYTF
TGTGCCAGCAGCGATCGGGGCTATGGCTACACCTTC
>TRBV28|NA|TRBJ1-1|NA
CASSLWGGGREAFF
TGTGCCAGCAGTTTATGGGGAGGGGGAAGGGAAGCTTTCTTT
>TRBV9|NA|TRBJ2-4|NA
CAIRGGQRIRAKNIQYF
TGTGCCATCAGGGGTGGACAACGAATTCGAGCCAAAAACATTCAGTACTTC
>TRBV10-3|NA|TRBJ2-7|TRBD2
CAISDSSGGLYEQYF
TGTGCCATCAGTGACTCTAGCGGGGGCCTGTACGAGCAGTACTTC
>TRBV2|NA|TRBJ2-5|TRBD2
CASSELLAGETQYF
TGTGCCAGCAGTGAACTCCTAGCGGGAGAGACCCAGTACTTC
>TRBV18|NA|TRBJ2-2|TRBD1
CASSRDRANTGELFF
TGTGCCAGCTCACGGGACAGGGCGAACACCGGGGAGCTGTTTTTT
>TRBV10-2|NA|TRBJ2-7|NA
CASSELAPPTYEQYF
TGCGCCAGCAGTGAGCTAGCTCCCCCTACCTACGAGCAGTACTTC
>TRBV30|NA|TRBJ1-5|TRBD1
CAWSVGPGGLNQPQHF
TGTGCCTGGAGTGTCGGGCCAGGGGGCCTCAATCAGCCCCAGCATTTT
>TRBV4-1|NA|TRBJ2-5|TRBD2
CASSQDPGTSGTETQYF
TGCGCCAGCAGCCAAGACCCCGGGACTAGCGGGACAGAGACCCAGTACTTC
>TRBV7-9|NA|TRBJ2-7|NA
CASSRGPGEAYEQYF
TGTGCCAGCAGCCGAGGACCGGGAGAGGCCTACGAGCAGTACTTC
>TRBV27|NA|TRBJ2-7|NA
CASSFSRVSDEQYF
TGTGCCAGCAGTTTCTCCAGGGTGAGCGACGAGCAGTACTTC
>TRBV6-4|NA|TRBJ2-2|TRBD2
CATSTSGNTGELFF
TGTGCCACCTCGACTAGCGGGAACACCGGGGAGCTGTTTTTT
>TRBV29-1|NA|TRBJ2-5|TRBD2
CSEGLAEDNRQETQYF
TGCAGCGAAGGACTAGCGGAAGACAACCGGCAAGAGACCCAGTACTTC
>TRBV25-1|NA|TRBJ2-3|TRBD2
CASSEWSSGGSTDTQYF
TGTGCCAGCAGTGAATGGTCTAGCGGGGGGAGCACAGATACGCAGTATTTT
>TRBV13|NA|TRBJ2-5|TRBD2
CASSSRLAGGPGETQYF
TGTGCCAGCAGCTCCAGACTAGCGGGAGGGCCGGGTGAGACCCAGTACTTC
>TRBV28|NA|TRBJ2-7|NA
CASSFMGLSSYEQYF
TGTGCCAGCAGTTTTATGGGGCTCTCCTCCTACGAGCAGTACTTC
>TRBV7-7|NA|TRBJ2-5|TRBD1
CASSPTGGGRETQYF
TGTGCCAGCAGCCCAACAGGGGGCGGGCGAGAGACCCAGTACTTC
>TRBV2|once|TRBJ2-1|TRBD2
CASRDDSGWDNEQFF
TGTGCCAGCAGAGACGATAGCGGGTGGGACAATGAGCAGTTCTTC
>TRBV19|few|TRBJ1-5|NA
CASSMKGWGGNQPQHF
TGTGCCAGTAGTATGAAGGGTTGGGGAGGCAATCAGCCCCAGCATTTT
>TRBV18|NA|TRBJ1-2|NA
CASSPQSGVSEGYTF
TGTGCCAGCTCACCACAGTCAGGGGTGTCGGAAGGCTACACCTTC
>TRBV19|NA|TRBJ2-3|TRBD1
CASRYRGLGDTQYF
TGTGCCAGTCGGTACAGGGGGCTGGGAGATACGCAGTATTTT
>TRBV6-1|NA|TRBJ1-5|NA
CASSESRGRIQPQHF
TGTGCCAGCAGTGAAAGCCGTGGGAGAATACAGCCCCAGCATTTT
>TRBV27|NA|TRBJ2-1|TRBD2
CASSIQTSSNEQFF
TGTGCCAGCAGTATACAGACTAGCAGCAATGAGCAGTTCTTC
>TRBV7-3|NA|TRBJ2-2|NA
CASSLMETGELFF
TGTGCCAGCAGCTTAATGGAGACCGGGGAGCTGTTTTTT
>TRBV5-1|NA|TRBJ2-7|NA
CASSLDGVRGDEQYF
TGCGCCAGCAGCTTGGATGGCGTCAGGGGGGACGAGCAGTACTTC
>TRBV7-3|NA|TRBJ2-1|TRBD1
CASSWGQGAYEQFF
TGTGCCAGCAGCTGGGGACAGGGGGCATATGAGCAGTTCTTC
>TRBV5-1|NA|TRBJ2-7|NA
CASSLAQGLSYEQYF
TGCGCCAGCAGCTTGGCACAGGGCCTCTCCTACGAGCAGTACTTC
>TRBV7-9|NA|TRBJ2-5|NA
CASSPGRAQETQYF
TGTGCCAGCAGCCCCGGGAGAGCCCAAGAGACCCAGTACTTC
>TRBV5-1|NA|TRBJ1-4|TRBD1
CASSLAGGYEKLFF
TGCGCCAGCAGCTTGGCAGGGGGCTATGAAAAACTGTTTTTT
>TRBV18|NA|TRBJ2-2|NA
CASSPPNRVDTGELFF
TGTGCCAGCTCACCACCCAACAGGGTCGACACCGGGGAGCTGTTTTTT
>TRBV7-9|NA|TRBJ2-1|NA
CASSLGGSRDNEQFF
TGTGCCAGCAGCTTAGGGGGCAGTAGGGACAATGAGCAGTTCTTC
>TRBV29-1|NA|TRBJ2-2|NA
CSVEFVAGELFF
TGCAGCGTTGAGTTTGTAGCCGGGGAGCTGTTTTTT
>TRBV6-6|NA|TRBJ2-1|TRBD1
CASKPTGGEQFF
TGTGCCAGCAAACCAACAGGGGGTGAGCAGTTCTTC